Following are 7 T cell receptor beta chains from one sample sequenced in a study of T cells in Graves' hyperthyroidism and ophthalmopathy. From RNA transcripts, TCR beta CDR3 regions were amplified. An initial round of RT-PCR targeting the TCR CDR3 relied on the HTBI primer set. TCRdb itself ran the multiplex PCR reads through MiXCR, one entry per CDR3 protein. The data contain under 750,000 distinct CDR3 sequences, under 20% of them singletons. The sequenced sample consisted of blood. The receptors shown here come from a woman aged 45-65 years with Graves' hyperthyroidism that later progressed to Graves' ophthalmopathy.

This clonotype was seen a handful of times. In DNA, the CDR3 is TGTGCCAGCAGCTCAACAGGACCCCGATACACTGAAGCTTTCTTT. Protein sequence: CASSSTGPRYTEAFF. The V gene is TRBV7-8, the J gene TRBJ1-1; TRBD1 might be the D (5 bases). Germline CDR1 SGHVS, CDR2 FQNEAQ. The CDR3 is 15 amino acids. V lost 4 bases and J 3 bases, leaving 15 bases between the germline ends.

This chain joins TRBV19 and TRBJ2-1; 7 bases are a match to TRBD1. The germline CDR1 and CDR2 sequences are LNHDA and SQIVND (reference sequence). The V and J ends lost 7 bases and 1 base, in that order; junction bases with no gene match: 4. This CDR3 has 14 residues. In nucleotides, the CDR3 is TGTGCCAGTACTGCAGGGGGTTCCTACAATGAGCAGTTCTTC. It specifies CASTAGGSYNEQFF.

Many counts were recorded for this clonotype. This chain uses TRBV7-2 with TRBJ1-2; D call uncertain. Looked up from germline, CDR1 is SGHTA and CDR2 is FQGNSA. V was clipped by 3 bases and J by 8 bases, with 10 bases between them. CDR3 length: 12 amino acids. CDR3 sequence (DNA): TGTGCCAGCAGCTTTGTGGACGTCGGCTACACCTTC. Its protein product is CASSFVDVGYTF. Drawing the rest from reference TRBV7-2 and TRBJ1-2, the complete variable domain is GAGVSQSPSNKVTEKGKDVELRCDPISGHTALYWYRQSLGQGLEFLIYFQGNSAPDKSGLPSDRFSAERTGGSVSTLTIQRTQQEDSAVYLCASSFVDVGYTFGSGTRLTVV.

At least ten counts were recorded for this clonotype. The chain couples TRBV12-3 or TRBV12-4 to TRBJ2-5; TRBD2 agrees at 12 bases. The CDR3 runs 16 residues. J lost 0 bases, V lost 5 bases, and 4 bases had no gene match. CDR3 sequence: CASSPWTSGNQETQYF. CDR3 bases: TGTGCCAGCAGTCCATGGACTAGCGGGAACCAAGAGACCCAGTACTTC.

The chain carries TRBV19 and TRBJ2-2; TRBD2 matches 11 bases. Germline V lookup: CDR1 LNHDA, CDR2 SQIVND (reference sequence). The CDR3 loop spans 17 amino acids. After removal of 3 bases from V and 1 base from J, the junction contained 4 bases not matched to a gene. The CDR3 DNA is TGTGCCAGTAGTATCCCAGGACTAGCGGGGAACACCGGGGAGCTGTTTTTT. Its translation: CASSIPGLAGNTGELFF.

This clonotype appeared a few times. V is TRBV14 and J is TRBJ1-6; tentatively, D is TRBD1 (6 bases). Germline assignment: CDR1 SGHDN and CDR2 FVKESK. The CDR3 runs to 15 residues. V lost 5 bases and J lost 7, with 15 bases in between. This CDR3 reads CASSRMTGANSPLHF. In DNA, the CDR3 is TGTGCCAGCAGCAGAATGACAGGAGCAAATTCACCCCTCCACTTT. Variable domain in full (rest from reference TRBV14 and TRBJ1-6): EAGVTQFPSHSVIEKGQTVTLRCDPISGHDNLYWYRRVMGKEIKFLLHFVKESKQDESGMPNNRFLAERTGGTYSTLKVQPAELEDSGVYFCASSRMTGANSPLHFGNGTRLTVT.

This clonotype was counted only a few times. A clone one base away is much larger, so this may be a read error. The chain joins TRBV12-3 or TRBV12-4 to TRBJ2-3, with TRBD1 identical over 7 bases. This CDR3 is built from 15 residues. The CDR3 spells CASSFEGASTGTQYF. In DNA, the CDR3 is TGTGCCAGCAGTTTTGAGGGGGCTAGCACAGGTACGCAGTATTTT.